The rows below give T cell receptor beta chains drawn from one sample of a study of T cells in Graves' hyperthyroidism and ophthalmopathy. TCRdb re-called the multiplex PCR reads with MiXCR, one entry per CDR3 protein. The sample has around 540,000 distinct CDR3 sequences; more than 15% are singletons. Specimen: blood. The receptor set was obtained from a woman aged 25 to 39 with Graves' ophthalmopathy. The CDR3 runs from the conserved cysteine through the conserved F or W. A D gene is named only where the DNA matches it firmly. Part of the rows lack a size; the others show once, few, many or a class for expanded clones.

D gene: TRBD2
clone size: NA
V gene: TRBV4-3
J gene: TRBJ2-5
CDR3 DNA: TGCGCCAGCAGCCAAGCCAATCGACCGGGACTAGCGGGAGACGGAAAGAACTTC
CDR3 protein: CASSQANRPGLAGDGKNF

D gene: NA
clone size: NA
V gene: TRBV11-2
J gene: TRBJ2-2
CDR3 DNA: TGTGCCAGCAGCTACACTCTGGGGGTTGGCACCGGGGAGCTGTTTTTT
CDR3 protein: CASSYTLGVGTGELFF

D gene: NA
clone size: many
V gene: TRBV25-1
J gene: TRBJ1-1
CDR3 DNA: TGTGCCAGCAGTAAGGACAGTCTGAGCGCTGAAGCTTTCTTT
CDR3 protein: CASSKDSLSAEAFF

D gene: NA
clone size: NA
V gene: TRBV7-9
J gene: TRBJ1-1
CDR3 DNA: TGTGCCAGCAGCTTCTCCGGCAGCATGAACACTGAAGCTTTCTTT
CDR3 protein: CASSFSGSMNTEAFF

D gene: TRBD2
clone size: NA
V gene: TRBV5-1
J gene: TRBJ2-7
CDR3 DNA: TGCGCCAGCAGCTTACGCGGGAGTGTTTATGAGCAGCACTTC
CDR3 protein: CASSLRGSVYEQHF

D gene: TRBD1
clone size: many
V gene: TRBV2
J gene: TRBJ2-7
CDR3 DNA: TGTGCCAGCAGTGAAGCGGGACAGCTATACGAGCAGTACTTC
CDR3 protein: CASSEAGQLYEQYF

D gene: TRBD2
clone size: many
V gene: TRBV20-1
J gene: TRBJ2-3
CDR3 DNA: TGCAGTGCTAGAGATCCGTTGGCGGGAGGCGGGGCAGATACGCAGTATTTT
CDR3 protein: CSARDPLAGGGADTQYF

D gene: NA
clone size: many
V gene: TRBV28
J gene: TRBJ2-4
CDR3 DNA: TGTGCCAGCAGCCCCTCTCCAACGGGGCCCATTCAGTACTTC
CDR3 protein: CASSPSPTGPIQYF

D gene: NA
clone size: NA
V gene: TRBV4-1
J gene: TRBJ2-1
CDR3 DNA: TGCGCCAGCAGCCAAGTTATAGCCGGCGCTTGGGCAAATGAGCAGTTCTTC
CDR3 protein: CASSQVIAGAWANEQFF

D gene: TRBD1
clone size: many
V gene: TRBV5-1
J gene: TRBJ1-2
CDR3 DNA: TGCGCCAGCAGCTACCCGACAGGGGATGGCTACACCTTC
CDR3 protein: CASSYPTGDGYTF

D gene: TRBD2
clone size: many
V gene: TRBV20-1
J gene: TRBJ2-7
CDR3 DNA: TGCAGTGCTAGAGATTTTCTAGCGGGAGACGAGCAGTACTTC
CDR3 protein: CSARDFLAGDEQYF

D gene: NA
clone size: NA
V gene: TRBV6-1
J gene: TRBJ2-7
CDR3 DNA: TGTGCCAGCAGTCCCGGACAGTTCGAGCAGTACTTC
CDR3 protein: CASSPGQFEQYF

D gene: TRBD1
clone size: few
V gene: TRBV29-1
J gene: TRBJ1-1
CDR3 DNA: TGCAGCGCAGGACAGGGGAGAGGAACTGAAGCTTTCTTT
CDR3 protein: CSAGQGRGTEAFF

D gene: NA
clone size: NA
V gene: TRBV24-1
J gene: TRBJ1-1
CDR3 DNA: TGTGCCACCAGTCAGGGAACCGATCAAGCTTTCTTT
CDR3 protein: CATSQGTDQAFF

D gene: TRBD2
clone size: many
V gene: TRBV5-1
J gene: TRBJ2-1
CDR3 DNA: TGCGCCAGCAGCTTGGAGGGAGCGGGGACTTACAATGAGCAGTTCTTC
CDR3 protein: CASSLEGAGTYNEQFF

D gene: TRBD1
clone size: NA
V gene: TRBV30
J gene: TRBJ2-1
CDR3 DNA: TGTGCCTGGAGTGGGGACAGGGATCCCAATGAGCAGTTCTTC
CDR3 protein: CAWSGDRDPNEQFF

D gene: NA
clone size: many
V gene: TRBV30
J gene: TRBJ2-7
CDR3 DNA: TGTGCCTGGACCACACAAAGGACAGCTAGTGCCTCCTACGAGCAGTACTTC
CDR3 protein: CAWTTQRTASASYEQYF

D gene: NA
clone size: few
V gene: TRBV30
J gene: TRBJ1-2
CDR3 DNA: TGTGCCTGGAGTCCAGGCATCCCTTATGGCTACACCTTC
CDR3 protein: CAWSPGIPYGYTF

D gene: TRBD1
clone size: many
V gene: TRBV2
J gene: TRBJ1-2
CDR3 DNA: TGTGCCAATACAGGGGGATATGGCTACACCTTC
CDR3 protein: CANTGGYGYTF

D gene: NA
clone size: NA
V gene: TRBV29-1
J gene: TRBJ2-4
CDR3 DNA: TGCAGCGCTGTTTCGGGTCTTCAAGCCAAAAACATTCAGTACTTC
CDR3 protein: CSAVSGLQAKNIQYF

D gene: TRBD2
clone size: once
V gene: TRBV25-1
J gene: TRBJ2-1
CDR3 DNA: TGTGCCAGCAGTGAATTCAGCGGGAGCTCCTACAATGAGCAGTTCTTC
CDR3 protein: CASSEFSGSSYNEQFF

D gene: NA
clone size: NA
V gene: TRBV11-3
J gene: TRBJ1-4
CDR3 DNA: TGTGCCAGCAGCCCCCAGGCGGGGAGAGGTGAAAAACTGTTTTTT
CDR3 protein: CASSPQAGRGEKLFF

D gene: NA
clone size: many
V gene: TRBV29-1
J gene: TRBJ2-1
CDR3 DNA: TGCAGCGTTGAACAGGCAAGCTCCTACAATGAGCAGTTCTTC
CDR3 protein: CSVEQASSYNEQFF

D gene: TRBD1
clone size: few
V gene: TRBV12-3/TRBV12-4
J gene: TRBJ2-7
CDR3 DNA: TGTGCCAGCAGACTGACAGGGCCTTACGAGCAGTACTTC
CDR3 protein: CASRLTGPYEQYF

D gene: NA
clone size: many
V gene: TRBV12-5
J gene: TRBJ1-5
CDR3 DNA: TGTGCTAGTCGGGGCGAGGGGCAGGGCAATCAGCCCCAGCATTTT
CDR3 protein: CASRGEGQGNQPQHF

D gene: NA
clone size: many
V gene: TRBV28
J gene: TRBJ2-7
CDR3 DNA: TGTGCCAGCACCCCCATCGGGAAAGGGGACGAGCAGTACTTC
CDR3 protein: CASTPIGKGDEQYF

D gene: NA
clone size: many
V gene: TRBV7-2
J gene: TRBJ2-7
CDR3 DNA: TGTGCCAGCAGCCGAAGCCTGTACGAGCAGTACTTC
CDR3 protein: CASSRSLYEQYF

D gene: NA
clone size: many
V gene: TRBV6-2/TRBV6-3
J gene: TRBJ1-1
CDR3 DNA: TGTGCCAGCAGCCCCGTCCCGTTGAACACTGAAGCTTTCTTT
CDR3 protein: CASSPVPLNTEAFF

D gene: TRBD2
clone size: NA
V gene: TRBV19
J gene: TRBJ2-2
CDR3 DNA: TGTGCCAGTAGTATATCGGGACTAGCGGGCGCGAACACCGGGGAGCTGTTTTTT
CDR3 protein: CASSISGLAGANTGELFF

D gene: TRBD1
clone size: few
V gene: TRBV7-9
J gene: TRBJ1-1
CDR3 DNA: TGTGCCAGCCCGCCCCCTGGGAAGGGGGCGGACACTGAAGCTTTCTTT
CDR3 protein: CASPPPGKGADTEAFF

D gene: TRBD2
clone size: few
V gene: TRBV6-2/TRBV6-3
J gene: TRBJ2-7
CDR3 DNA: TGTGCCAGCAGCCCCGCGACTAGCGGGGTCTACGAGCAGTACTTC
CDR3 protein: CASSPATSGVYEQYF

D gene: NA
clone size: many
V gene: TRBV20-1
J gene: TRBJ1-4
CDR3 DNA: TGCAGTGCTAGAGACACCAGAACAACTAATGAAAAACTGTTTTTT
CDR3 protein: CSARDTRTTNEKLFF

D gene: NA
clone size: NA
V gene: TRBV5-1
J gene: TRBJ2-5
CDR3 DNA: TGCGCCAGCAGCACCCATTTAGAGACCCAGTACTTC
CDR3 protein: CASSTHLETQYF

D gene: NA
clone size: few
V gene: TRBV20-1
J gene: TRBJ2-7
CDR3 DNA: TGCAGTGCTACAGATGGTGAATCCTACGAGCAGTACTTC
CDR3 protein: CSATDGESYEQYF

D gene: TRBD1
clone size: NA
V gene: TRBV12-3/TRBV12-4
J gene: TRBJ2-3
CDR3 DNA: TGTGCCAGCAGGCCCGGACAGGGGGCCGGTACGCAGTATTTT
CDR3 protein: CASRPGQGAGTQYF

D gene: NA
clone size: once
V gene: TRBV6-1
J gene: TRBJ2-5
CDR3 DNA: TGTGCCAGCACCTCCAGTGGGGAGACCCAGTACTTC
CDR3 protein: CASTSSGETQYF

D gene: TRBD2
clone size: few
V gene: TRBV20-1
J gene: TRBJ2-7
CDR3 DNA: TGCAGTGCTAGAGACCGACCATTAAGCGGGAGGCCGACCTACGAGCAGTACTTC
CDR3 protein: CSARDRPLSGRPTYEQYF

D gene: TRBD2
clone size: many
V gene: TRBV2
J gene: TRBJ2-7
CDR3 DNA: TGTGCCAGCAGGATTCTAGCGGGGGATACCTACGAGCAGTACTTC
CDR3 protein: CASRILAGDTYEQYF

D gene: NA
clone size: few
V gene: TRBV9
J gene: TRBJ1-5
CDR3 DNA: TGTGCCAGCAGCGTAGACGGGGGGTGGCAGCCCCAGCATTTT
CDR3 protein: CASSVDGGWQPQHF

D gene: NA
clone size: many
V gene: TRBV2
J gene: TRBJ1-4
CDR3 DNA: TGTGCCAGCAGTGACAGAGGACTTAATGAAAAACTGTTTTTT
CDR3 protein: CASSDRGLNEKLFF

D gene: NA
clone size: NA
V gene: TRBV27
J gene: TRBJ2-2
CDR3 DNA: TGTGCCAGCGTCCGAAAGGGGGAGCTGTTTTTT
CDR3 protein: CASVRKGELFF

D gene: NA
clone size: few
V gene: TRBV15
J gene: TRBJ2-7
CDR3 DNA: TGTGCCACCAGCAGAGGAGGAACAGCTTCCTACGAGCAGTACTTC
CDR3 protein: CATSRGGTASYEQYF

D gene: TRBD1
clone size: NA
V gene: TRBV6-1
J gene: TRBJ1-4
CDR3 DNA: TGTGCCAGCAGGGAACAGGGGGCAGCTAATGAAAAACTGTTTTTT
CDR3 protein: CASREQGAANEKLFF

D gene: NA
clone size: many
V gene: TRBV28
J gene: TRBJ2-4
CDR3 DNA: TGTGCCAGCAGTCCGCGGGACAAAAACATTCAGTACTTC
CDR3 protein: CASSPRDKNIQYF

D gene: TRBD2
clone size: many
V gene: TRBV30
J gene: TRBJ2-1
CDR3 DNA: TGTGCCCAAAGGGCTAGCGGGACCTACAATGAGCAGTTCTTC
CDR3 protein: CAQRASGTYNEQFF

D gene: TRBD1
clone size: few
V gene: TRBV4-3
J gene: TRBJ2-4
CDR3 DNA: TGCGCCAGCAGCCCGACAGGGGCCAAAAACATTCAGTACTTC
CDR3 protein: CASSPTGAKNIQYF

D gene: TRBD1
clone size: few
V gene: TRBV4-3
J gene: TRBJ1-4
CDR3 DNA: TGCGCCAGCAGCCAACGACCTACAAGTTTGACAGGGAGGGTTGAAAAACTGTTTTTT
CDR3 protein: CASSQRPTSLTGRVEKLFF

D gene: TRBD1
clone size: NA
V gene: TRBV4-1
J gene: TRBJ2-7
CDR3 DNA: TGCGCCAGCAGCCAAGTGTCCACCGGACAGGGTTACGAGCAGTACTTC
CDR3 protein: CASSQVSTGQGYEQYF

D gene: TRBD2
clone size: many
V gene: TRBV15
J gene: TRBJ2-1
CDR3 DNA: TGTGCCACCAGCAGAGCTGGTAGCGGGAGCTCCTACAATGAGCAGTTCTTC
CDR3 protein: CATSRAGSGSSYNEQFF

D gene: NA
clone size: many
V gene: TRBV12-3/TRBV12-4
J gene: TRBJ2-7
CDR3 DNA: TGTGCCAGCAGGGCACCTCGGGACGAGCAGTACTTC
CDR3 protein: CASRAPRDEQYF

D gene: NA
clone size: many
V gene: TRBV20-1
J gene: TRBJ1-4
CDR3 DNA: TGCAGTGCTGGAGGTTCTAGTGAAAAACTGTTTTTT
CDR3 protein: CSAGGSSEKLFF

D gene: TRBD1
clone size: NA
V gene: TRBV5-1
J gene: TRBJ2-7
CDR3 DNA: TGCGCCAGCAGCCAAGATGGGGACAGTCCTTTCGAGCAGTACTTC
CDR3 protein: CASSQDGDSPFEQYF

D gene: TRBD1
clone size: NA
V gene: TRBV7-9
J gene: TRBJ1-5
CDR3 DNA: TGTGCCAGCAGTTCCGGGACAGGGTTGCAGCCCCAGCATTTT
CDR3 protein: CASSSGTGLQPQHF

D gene: NA
clone size: many
V gene: TRBV24-1
J gene: TRBJ2-7
CDR3 DNA: TGTGCCACCAGTGACCCACAGGGAACGAGCTCCTACGAGCAGTACTTC
CDR3 protein: CATSDPQGTSSYEQYF

D gene: NA
clone size: few
V gene: TRBV30
J gene: TRBJ1-2
CDR3 DNA: TGTGCTGGCGGGGCAGCCCTTGGCTACACCTTC
CDR3 protein: CAGGAALGYTF

D gene: NA
clone size: many
V gene: TRBV2
J gene: TRBJ2-4
CDR3 DNA: TGTGCCAGCAGTGTGGAGATACATGGGGACATTCAGTACTTC
CDR3 protein: CASSVEIHGDIQYF

D gene: TRBD2
clone size: NA
V gene: TRBV28
J gene: TRBJ2-3
CDR3 DNA: TGTGCCAGTTGTTCCCGGACTAGCGGTGGAGATACGCAGTATTTT
CDR3 protein: CASCSRTSGGDTQYF